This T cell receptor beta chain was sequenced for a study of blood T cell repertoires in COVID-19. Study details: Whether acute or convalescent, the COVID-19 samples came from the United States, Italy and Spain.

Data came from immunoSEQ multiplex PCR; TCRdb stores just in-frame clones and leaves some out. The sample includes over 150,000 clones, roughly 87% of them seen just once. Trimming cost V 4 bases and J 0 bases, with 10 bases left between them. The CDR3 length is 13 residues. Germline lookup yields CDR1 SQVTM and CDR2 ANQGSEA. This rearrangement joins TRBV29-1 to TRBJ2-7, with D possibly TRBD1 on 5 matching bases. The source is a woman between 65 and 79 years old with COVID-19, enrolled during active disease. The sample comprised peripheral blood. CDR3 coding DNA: TGCAGCGTTGTACAGGACAACTCCTACGAGCAGTACTTC. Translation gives CSVVQDNSYEQYF.